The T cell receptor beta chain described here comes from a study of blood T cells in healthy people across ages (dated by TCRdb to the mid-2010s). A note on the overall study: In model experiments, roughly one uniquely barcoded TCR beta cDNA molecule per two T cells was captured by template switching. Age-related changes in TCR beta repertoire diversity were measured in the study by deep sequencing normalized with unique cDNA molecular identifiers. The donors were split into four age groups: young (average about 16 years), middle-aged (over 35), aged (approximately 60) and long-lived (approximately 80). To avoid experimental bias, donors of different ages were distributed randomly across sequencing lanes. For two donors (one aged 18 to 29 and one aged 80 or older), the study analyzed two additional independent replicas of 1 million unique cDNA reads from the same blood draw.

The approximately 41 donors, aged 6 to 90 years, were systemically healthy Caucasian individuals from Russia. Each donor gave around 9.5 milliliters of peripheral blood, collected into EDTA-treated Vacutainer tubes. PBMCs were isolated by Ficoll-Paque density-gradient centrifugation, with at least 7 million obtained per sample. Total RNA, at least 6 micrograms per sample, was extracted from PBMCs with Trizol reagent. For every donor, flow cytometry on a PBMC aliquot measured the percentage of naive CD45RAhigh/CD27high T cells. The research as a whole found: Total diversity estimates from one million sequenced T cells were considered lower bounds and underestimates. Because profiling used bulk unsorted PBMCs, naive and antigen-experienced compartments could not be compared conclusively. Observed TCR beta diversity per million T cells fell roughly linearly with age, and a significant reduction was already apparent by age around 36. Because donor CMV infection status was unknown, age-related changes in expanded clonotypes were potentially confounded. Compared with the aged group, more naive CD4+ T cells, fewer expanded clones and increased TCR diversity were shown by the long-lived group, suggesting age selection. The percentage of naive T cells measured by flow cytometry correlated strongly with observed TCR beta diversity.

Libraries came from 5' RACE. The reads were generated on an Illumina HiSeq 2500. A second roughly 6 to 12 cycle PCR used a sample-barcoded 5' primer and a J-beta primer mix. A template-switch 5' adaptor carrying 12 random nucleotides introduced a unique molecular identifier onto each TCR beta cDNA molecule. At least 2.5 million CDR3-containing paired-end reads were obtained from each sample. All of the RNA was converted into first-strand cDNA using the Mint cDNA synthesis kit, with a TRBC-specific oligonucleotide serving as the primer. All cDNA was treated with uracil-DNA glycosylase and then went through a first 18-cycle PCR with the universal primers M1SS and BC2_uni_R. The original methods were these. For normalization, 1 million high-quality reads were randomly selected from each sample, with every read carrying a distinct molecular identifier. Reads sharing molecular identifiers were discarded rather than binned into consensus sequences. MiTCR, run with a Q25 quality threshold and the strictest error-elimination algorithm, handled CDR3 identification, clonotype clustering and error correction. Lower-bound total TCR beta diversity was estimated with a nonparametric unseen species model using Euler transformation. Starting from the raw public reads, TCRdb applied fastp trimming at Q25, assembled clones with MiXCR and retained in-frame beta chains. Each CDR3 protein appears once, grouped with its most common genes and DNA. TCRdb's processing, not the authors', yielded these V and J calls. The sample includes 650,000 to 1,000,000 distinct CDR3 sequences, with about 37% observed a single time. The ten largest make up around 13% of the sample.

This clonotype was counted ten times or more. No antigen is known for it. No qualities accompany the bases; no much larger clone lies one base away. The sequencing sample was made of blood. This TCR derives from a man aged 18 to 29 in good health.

The CDR3 protein is CASSLRGSSYNEQFF. The nucleotide sequence reads TGTGCCAGCAGTTTGAGGGGGAGCTCCTACAATGAGCAGTTCTTC. Recombination joined TRBV12-3 or TRBV12-4 with TRBJ2-1; perhaps TRBD1 is the D gene, with 6 bases matching. V is reduced by 3 bases and J by 0 bases, leaving a spacing of 9 bases between them. The CDR3 runs 15 residues from the cysteine to the phenylalanine. CDR3 DNA only is kept here, 45 bases in frame from base 1.